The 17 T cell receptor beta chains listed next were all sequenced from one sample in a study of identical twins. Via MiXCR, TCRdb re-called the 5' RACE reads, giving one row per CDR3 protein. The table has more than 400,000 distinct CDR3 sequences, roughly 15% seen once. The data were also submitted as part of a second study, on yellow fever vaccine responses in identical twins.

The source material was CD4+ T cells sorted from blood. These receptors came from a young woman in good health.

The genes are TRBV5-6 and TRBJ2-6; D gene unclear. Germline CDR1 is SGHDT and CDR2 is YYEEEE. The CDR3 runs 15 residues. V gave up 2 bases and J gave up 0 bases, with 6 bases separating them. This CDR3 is CASSFKGSGANVLTF. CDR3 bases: TGTGCCAGCAGCTTCAAGGGCTCTGGGGCCAACGTCCTGACTTTC.

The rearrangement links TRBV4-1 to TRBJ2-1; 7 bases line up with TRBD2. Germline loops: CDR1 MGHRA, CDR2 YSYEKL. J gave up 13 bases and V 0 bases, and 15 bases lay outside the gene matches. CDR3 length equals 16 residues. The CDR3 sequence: CASSQDQTSGNLQQFF. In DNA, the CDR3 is TGCGCCAGCAGCCAAGATCAAACCAGCGGGAATCTACAACAGTTCTTC.

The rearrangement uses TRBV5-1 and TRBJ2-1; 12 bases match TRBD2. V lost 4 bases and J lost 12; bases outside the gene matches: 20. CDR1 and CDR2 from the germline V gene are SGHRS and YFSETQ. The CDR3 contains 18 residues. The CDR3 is CASSSTPSGTSGQGGQFF. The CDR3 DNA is TGCGCCAGCAGCAGTACACCGTCCGGGACTAGCGGGCAGGGAGGGCAGTTCTTC.

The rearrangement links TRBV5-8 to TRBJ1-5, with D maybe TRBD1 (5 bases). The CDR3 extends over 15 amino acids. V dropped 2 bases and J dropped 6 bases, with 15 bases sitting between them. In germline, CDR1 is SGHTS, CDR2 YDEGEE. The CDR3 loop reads CASSFGTKGGQPQHF. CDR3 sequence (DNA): TGTGCCAGCAGCTTTGGGACGAAAGGAGGTCAGCCCCAGCATTTT.

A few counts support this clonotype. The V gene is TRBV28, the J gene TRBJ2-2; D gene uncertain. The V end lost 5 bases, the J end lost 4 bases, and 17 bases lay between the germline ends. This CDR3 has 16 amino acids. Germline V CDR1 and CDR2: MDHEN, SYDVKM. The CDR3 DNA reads TGTGCCAGCAGTCCCCCGCGGTTGGTAGGCACCGGGGAGCTGTTTTTT. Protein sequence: CASSPPRLVGTGELFF.

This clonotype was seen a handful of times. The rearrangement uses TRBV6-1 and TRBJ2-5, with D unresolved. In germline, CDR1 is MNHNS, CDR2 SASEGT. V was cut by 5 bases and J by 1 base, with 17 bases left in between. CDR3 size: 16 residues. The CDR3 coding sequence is TGTGCCAGCAGTACCGGACCACCTACTACCCAAGAGACCCAGTACTTC. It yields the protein CASSTGPPTTQETQYF.

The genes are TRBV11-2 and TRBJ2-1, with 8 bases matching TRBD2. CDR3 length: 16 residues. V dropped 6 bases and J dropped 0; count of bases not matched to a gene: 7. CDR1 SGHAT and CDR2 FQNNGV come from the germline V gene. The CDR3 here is CASRPLAGSSYNEQFF. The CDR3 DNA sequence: TGTGCCAGCAGACCATTAGCGGGAAGCTCCTACAATGAGCAGTTCTTC.

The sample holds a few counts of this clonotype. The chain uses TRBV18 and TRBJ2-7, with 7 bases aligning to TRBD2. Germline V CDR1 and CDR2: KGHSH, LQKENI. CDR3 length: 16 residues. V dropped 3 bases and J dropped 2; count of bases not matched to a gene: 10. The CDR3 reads CASSPSGLADAYEQYF. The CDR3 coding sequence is TGTGCCAGCTCACCCTCGGGGCTAGCGGATGCCTACGAGCAGTACTTC.

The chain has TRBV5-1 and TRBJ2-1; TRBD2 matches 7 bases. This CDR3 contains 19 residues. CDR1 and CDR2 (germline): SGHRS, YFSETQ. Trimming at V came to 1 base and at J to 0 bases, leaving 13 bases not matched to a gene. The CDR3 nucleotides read TGCGCCAGCAGCTTGAGGCAGCGGGGACTTTCGAGCTCCTACAATGAGCAGTTCTTC. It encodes CASSLRQRGLSSSYNEQFF.

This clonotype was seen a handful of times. The chain's CDR3 is CASRLLEGSVTQYF. In nucleotides, the CDR3 is TGTGCCAGCAGGCTACTAGAGGGGTCGGTTACGCAGTATTTT. The rearrangement joins TRBV27 to TRBJ2-3, with D perhaps assigned TRBD1 or TRBD2 (5 bases each). This CDR3 contains 14 residues. Germline CDR1 MNHEY, CDR2 SMNVEV (reference sequence). V dropped 6 bases and J dropped 8 bases, with 18 bases sitting between them.

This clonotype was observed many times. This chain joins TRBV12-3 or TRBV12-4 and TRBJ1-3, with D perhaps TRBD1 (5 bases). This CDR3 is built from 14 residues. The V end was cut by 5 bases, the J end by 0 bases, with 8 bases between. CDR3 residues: CASSPGFSGNTIYF. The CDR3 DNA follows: TGTGCCAGCAGTCCAGGGTTCTCTGGAAACACCATATATTTT.

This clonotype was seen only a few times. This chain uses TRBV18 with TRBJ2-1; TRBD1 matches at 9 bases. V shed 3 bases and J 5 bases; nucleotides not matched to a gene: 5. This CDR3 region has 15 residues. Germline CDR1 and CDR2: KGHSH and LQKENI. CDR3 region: CASSPTDRGDNEQFF. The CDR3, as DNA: TGTGCCAGCTCACCCACCGACAGGGGGGACAATGAGCAGTTCTTC.

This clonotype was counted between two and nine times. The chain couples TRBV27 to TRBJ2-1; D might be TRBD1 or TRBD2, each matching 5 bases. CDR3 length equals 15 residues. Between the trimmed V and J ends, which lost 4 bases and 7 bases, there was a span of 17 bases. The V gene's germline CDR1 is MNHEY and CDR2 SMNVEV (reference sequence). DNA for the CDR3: TGTGCCAGCAGTTCCTTAAGGGGACGTGGGAATGAGCAGTTCTTC. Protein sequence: CASSSLRGRGNEQFF.

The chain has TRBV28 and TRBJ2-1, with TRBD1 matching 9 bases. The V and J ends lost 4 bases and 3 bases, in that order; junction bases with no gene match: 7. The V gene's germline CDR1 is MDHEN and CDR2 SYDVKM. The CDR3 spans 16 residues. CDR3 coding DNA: TGTGCCAGCAGTTCCCCCGGGACAGGGCGCTACAATGAGCAGTTCTTC. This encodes CASSSPGTGRYNEQFF. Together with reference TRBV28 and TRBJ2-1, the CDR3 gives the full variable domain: DVKVTQSSRYLVKRTGEKVFLECVQDMDHENMFWYRQDPGLGLRLIYFSYDVKMKEKGDIPEGYSVSREKKERFSLILESASTNQTSMYLCASSSPGTGRYNEQFFGPGTRLTVL.

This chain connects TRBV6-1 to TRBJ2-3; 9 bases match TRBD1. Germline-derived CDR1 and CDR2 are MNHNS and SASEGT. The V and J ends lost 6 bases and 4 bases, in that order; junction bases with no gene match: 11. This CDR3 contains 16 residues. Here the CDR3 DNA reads TGTGCCAGCAGAGGACAGGGGAAAAGGCTGGCAGATACGCAGTATTTT. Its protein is CASRGQGKRLADTQYF.

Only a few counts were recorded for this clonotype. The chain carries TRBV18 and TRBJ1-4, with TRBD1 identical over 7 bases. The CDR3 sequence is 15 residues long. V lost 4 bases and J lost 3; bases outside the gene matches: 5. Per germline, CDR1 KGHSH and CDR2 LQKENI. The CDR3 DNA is TGTGCCAGCTCACAGGCCGGGACAGCTAATGAAAAACTGTTTTTT. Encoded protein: CASSQAGTANEKLFF.

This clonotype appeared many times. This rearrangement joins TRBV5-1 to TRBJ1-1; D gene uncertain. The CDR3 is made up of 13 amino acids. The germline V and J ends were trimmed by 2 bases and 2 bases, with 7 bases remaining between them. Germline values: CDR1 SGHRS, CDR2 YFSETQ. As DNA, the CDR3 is TGCGCCAGCAGCTTCGTAACCAACACTGAAGCTTTCTTT. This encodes CASSFVTNTEAFF.